This T cell receptor beta chain was recovered during a study of T cells in narcolepsy. On the study more broadly: Donors had narcolepsy type 1 or type 2, or were healthy controls. Findings and limits, study-wide: Reportedly, autoreactive clonotypes were serially detected in patients' blood but not controls'. Autoreactive clone sequences were missing from some blood memory CD4+ repertoires. Comparing one patient's CSF and blood CD4+ clonotypes highlighted HCRT- and TRIB2-specific autoreactive clonotypes.

TCRdb's copy holds only in-frame clones and misses some; the assay was immunoSEQ multiplex PCR. The table lists under 40,000 clones, approximately 84% of them singletons. The CDR3 sequence is 14 residues long. Between the trimmed V and J ends, which lost 5 bases and 7 bases, there was a span of 14 bases. Germline CDR1 reads MNHNS; CDR2 reads SASEGT. As to this clone: What it binds is unknown.

The J gene is TRBJ2-2, the V gene TRBV6-1, with D tentatively TRBD1 (6 bases). The origin of this receptor is a human donor with narcolepsy. Sequencing was done on a sample of CD45RA- memory CD4+ T cells from PBMCs. The CDR3, as DNA: TGTGCCAGCAGTCCCTCTGGACAGAACGGGGAGCTGTTTTTT. It specifies CASSPSGQNGELFF.